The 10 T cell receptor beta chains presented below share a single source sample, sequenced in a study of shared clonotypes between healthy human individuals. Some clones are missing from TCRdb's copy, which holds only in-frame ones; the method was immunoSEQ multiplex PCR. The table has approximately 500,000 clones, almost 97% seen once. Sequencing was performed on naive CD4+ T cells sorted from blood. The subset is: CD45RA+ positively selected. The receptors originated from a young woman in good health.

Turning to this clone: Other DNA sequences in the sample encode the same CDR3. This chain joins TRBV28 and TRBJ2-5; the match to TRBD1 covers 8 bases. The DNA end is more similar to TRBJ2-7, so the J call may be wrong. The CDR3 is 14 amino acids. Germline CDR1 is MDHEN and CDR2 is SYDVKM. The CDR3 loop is CASSPGTGSYEQYF. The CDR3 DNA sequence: TGTGCCAGCAGCCCCGGGACAGGTTCCTACGAGCAGTACTTC.

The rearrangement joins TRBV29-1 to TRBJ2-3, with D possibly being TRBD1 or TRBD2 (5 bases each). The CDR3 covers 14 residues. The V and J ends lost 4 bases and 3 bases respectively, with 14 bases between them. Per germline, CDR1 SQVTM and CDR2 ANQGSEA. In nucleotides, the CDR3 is TGCAGCGTTGTTGAGGGGAGAGGAACAGATACGCAGTATTTT. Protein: CSVVEGRGTDTQYF.

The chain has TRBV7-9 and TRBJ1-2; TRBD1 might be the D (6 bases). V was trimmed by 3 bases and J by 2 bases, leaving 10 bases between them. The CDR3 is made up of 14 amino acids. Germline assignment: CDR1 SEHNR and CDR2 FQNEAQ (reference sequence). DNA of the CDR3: TGTGCCAGCAGCTTTCCCAGGGGCAACTATGGCTACACCTTC. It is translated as CASSFPRGNYGYTF.

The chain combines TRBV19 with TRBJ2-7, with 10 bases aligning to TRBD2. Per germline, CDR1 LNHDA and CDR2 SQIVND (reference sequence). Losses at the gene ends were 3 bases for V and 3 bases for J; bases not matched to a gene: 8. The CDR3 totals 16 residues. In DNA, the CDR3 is TGTGCCAGTAGTATTGGTCCTAGCGGGAGCAACTACGAGCAGTACTTC. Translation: CASSIGPSGSNYEQYF.

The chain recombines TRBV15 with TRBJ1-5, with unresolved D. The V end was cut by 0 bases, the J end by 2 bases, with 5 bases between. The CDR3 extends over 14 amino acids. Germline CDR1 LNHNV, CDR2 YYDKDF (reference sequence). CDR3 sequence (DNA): TGTGCCACCAGCAGAGAACAGCGCAATCAGCCCCAGCATTTT. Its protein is CATSREQRNQPQHF.

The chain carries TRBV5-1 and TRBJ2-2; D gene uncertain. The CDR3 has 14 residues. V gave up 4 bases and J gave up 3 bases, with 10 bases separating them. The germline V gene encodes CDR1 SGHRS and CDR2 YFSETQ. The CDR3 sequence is CASSEGPDTGELFF. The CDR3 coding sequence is TGCGCCAGCAGCGAAGGGCCGGACACCGGGGAGCTGTTTTTT.

The CDR3 nucleotides are TGCGCCAGCAGCCCCCGCGGGGGGGAAGCTTTCTTT. Amino acids: CASSPRGGEAFF. The chain joins TRBV4-1 to TRBJ1-1, with D perhaps TRBD1 (5 bases). The CDR3 contains 12 residues. The V gene lost 4 bases and the J gene lost 8 bases, with 11 bases spanning the gap. The germline CDR1 and CDR2 sequences are MGHRA and YSYEKL.

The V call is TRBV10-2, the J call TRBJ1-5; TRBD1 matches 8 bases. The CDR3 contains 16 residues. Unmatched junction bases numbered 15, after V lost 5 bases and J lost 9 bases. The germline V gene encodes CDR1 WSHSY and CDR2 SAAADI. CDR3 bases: TGCGCCAGCAGTCACAGGGGGGGGTCAGTTGGTTCGCCCCAGCATTTT. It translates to CASSHRGGSVGSPQHF.

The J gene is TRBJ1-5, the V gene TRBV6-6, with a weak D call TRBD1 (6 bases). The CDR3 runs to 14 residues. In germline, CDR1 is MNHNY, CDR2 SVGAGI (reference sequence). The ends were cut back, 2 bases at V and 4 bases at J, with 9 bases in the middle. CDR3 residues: CASSYGTGNQPQHF. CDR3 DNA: TGTGCCAGCAGTTACGGAACAGGGAATCAGCCCCAGCATTTT.

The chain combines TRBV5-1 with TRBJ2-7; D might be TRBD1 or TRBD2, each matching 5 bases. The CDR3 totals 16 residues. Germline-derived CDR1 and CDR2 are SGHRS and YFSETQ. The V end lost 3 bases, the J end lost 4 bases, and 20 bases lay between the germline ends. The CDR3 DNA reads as TGCGCCAGCAGCTGGGGTGGCATGTCAGGGAGATACGAGCAGTACTTC. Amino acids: CASSWGGMSGRYEQYF. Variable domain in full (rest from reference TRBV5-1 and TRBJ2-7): KAGVTQTPRYLIKTRGQQVTLSCSPISGHRSVSWYQQTPGQGLQFLFEYFSETQRNKGNFPGRFSGRQFSNSRSEMNVSTLELGDSALYLCASSWGGMSGRYEQYFGPGTRLTVT.